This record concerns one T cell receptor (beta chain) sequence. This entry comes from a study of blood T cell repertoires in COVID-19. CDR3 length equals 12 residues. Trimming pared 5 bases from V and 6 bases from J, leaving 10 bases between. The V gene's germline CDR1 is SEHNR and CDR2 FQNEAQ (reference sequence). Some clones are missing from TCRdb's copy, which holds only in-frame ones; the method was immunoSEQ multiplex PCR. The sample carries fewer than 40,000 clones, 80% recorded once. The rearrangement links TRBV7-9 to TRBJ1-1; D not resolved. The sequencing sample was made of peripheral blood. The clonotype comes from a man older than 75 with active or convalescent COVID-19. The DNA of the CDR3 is TGTGCCAGCAGCCCGGGGAGGCCTGAAGCTTTCTTT. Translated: CASSPGRPEAFF.